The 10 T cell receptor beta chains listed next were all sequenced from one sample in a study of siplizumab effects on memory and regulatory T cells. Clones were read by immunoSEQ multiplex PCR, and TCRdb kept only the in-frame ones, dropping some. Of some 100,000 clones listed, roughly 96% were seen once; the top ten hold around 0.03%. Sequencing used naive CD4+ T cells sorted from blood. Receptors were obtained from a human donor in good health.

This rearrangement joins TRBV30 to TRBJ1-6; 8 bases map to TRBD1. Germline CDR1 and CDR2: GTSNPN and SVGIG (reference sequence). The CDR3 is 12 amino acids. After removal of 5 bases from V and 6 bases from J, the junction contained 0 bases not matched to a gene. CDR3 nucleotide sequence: TGTGCCTGGGACAGGGGTAATTCACCCCTCCACTTT. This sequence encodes CAWDRGNSPLHF.

CDR3 sequence reads: CATSSRRGPSGGYEQYF. The CDR3 DNA follows: TGTGCCACCAGCAGTCGCCGAGGACCCTCGGGCGGCTACGAGCAGTACTTC. V and J are TRBV27 and TRBJ2-7; D remains ambiguous. CDR1 and CDR2 (germline): MNHEY, SMNVEV (reference sequence). V lost 10 bases and J 3 bases, leaving 28 bases between the germline ends. This CDR3 comprises 17 residues.

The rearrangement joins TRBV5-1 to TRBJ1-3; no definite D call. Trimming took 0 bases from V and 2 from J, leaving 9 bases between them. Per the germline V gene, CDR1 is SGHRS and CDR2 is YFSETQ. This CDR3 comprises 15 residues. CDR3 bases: TGCGCCAGCAGCTTGGGAAGGGCGGCTGGAAACACCATATATTTT. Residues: CASSLGRAAGNTIYF.

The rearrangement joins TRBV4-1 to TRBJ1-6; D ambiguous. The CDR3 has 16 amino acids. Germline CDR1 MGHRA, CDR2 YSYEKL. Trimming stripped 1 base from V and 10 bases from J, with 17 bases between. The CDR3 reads CASSQGLLGVKSPLHF. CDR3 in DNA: TGCGCCAGCAGCCAAGGGCTCCTGGGTGTGAAGTCACCCCTCCACTTT.

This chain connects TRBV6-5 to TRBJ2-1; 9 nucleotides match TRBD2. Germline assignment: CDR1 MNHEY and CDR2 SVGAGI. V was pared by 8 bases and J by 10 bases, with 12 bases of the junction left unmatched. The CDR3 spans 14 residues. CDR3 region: CASGLSGGLAEQFF. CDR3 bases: TGTGCCAGCGGACTTAGCGGGGGCCTGGCGGAGCAGTTCTTC.

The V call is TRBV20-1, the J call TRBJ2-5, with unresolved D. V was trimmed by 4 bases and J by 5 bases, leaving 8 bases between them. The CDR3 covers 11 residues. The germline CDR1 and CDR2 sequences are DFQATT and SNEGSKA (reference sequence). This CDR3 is CSATSGETQYF. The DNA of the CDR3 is TGCAGTGCTACGTCCGGGGAGACCCAGTACTTC.

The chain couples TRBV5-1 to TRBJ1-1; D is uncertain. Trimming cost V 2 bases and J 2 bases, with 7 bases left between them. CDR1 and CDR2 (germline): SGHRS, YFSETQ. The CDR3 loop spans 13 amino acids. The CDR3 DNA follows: TGCGCCAGCAGCTTATTAGTCAACACTGAAGCTTTCTTT. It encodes CASSLLVNTEAFF.

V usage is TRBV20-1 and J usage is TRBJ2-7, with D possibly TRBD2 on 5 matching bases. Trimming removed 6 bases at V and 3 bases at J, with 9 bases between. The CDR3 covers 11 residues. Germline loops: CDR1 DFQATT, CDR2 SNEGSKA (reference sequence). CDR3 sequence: CSARRYYEQYF. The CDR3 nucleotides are TGCAGTGCCCGGAGGTACTACGAGCAGTACTTC.

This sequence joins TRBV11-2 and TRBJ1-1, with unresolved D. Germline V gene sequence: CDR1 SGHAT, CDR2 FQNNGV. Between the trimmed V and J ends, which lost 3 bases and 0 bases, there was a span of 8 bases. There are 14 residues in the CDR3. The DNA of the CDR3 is TGTGCCAGCAGCTTCGAAGGGTTGAACACTGAAGCTTTCTTT. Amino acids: CASSFEGLNTEAFF.

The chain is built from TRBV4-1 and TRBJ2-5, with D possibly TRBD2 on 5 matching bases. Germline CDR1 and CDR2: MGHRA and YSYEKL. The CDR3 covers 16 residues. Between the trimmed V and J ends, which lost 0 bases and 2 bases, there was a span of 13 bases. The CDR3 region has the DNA TGCGCCAGCAGCCAAGATTCGGCAGGAGGACAAGAGACCCAGTACTTC. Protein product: CASSQDSAGGQETQYF.